Each of the 17 T cell receptor beta chains below was sequenced from the same sample in a study of T cells in Graves' hyperthyroidism and ophthalmopathy. From RNA transcripts, TCR beta CDR3 regions were amplified. The HTBI primer set served for first-round RT-PCR of the TCR CDR3. One entry per CDR3 protein, called by TCRdb with MiXCR from the multiplex PCR reads. The sample includes a few hundred thousand distinct CDR3 sequences, approximately 17% of them seen just once. The sample comprised blood. These receptors all come from an older woman with Graves' ophthalmopathy.

V is TRBV9 and J is TRBJ2-1; D is tentatively TRBD1 or TRBD2 (6 bases each). This CDR3 has 14 amino acids. CDR1 and CDR2 (germline): SGDLS, YYNGEE. V shed 1 base and J shed 9 bases, with 14 bases lying between them. CDR3 residues: CASSVQGLATEQFF. Here the CDR3 DNA reads TGTGCCAGCAGCGTACAGGGGCTAGCGACTGAGCAGTTCTTC.

This clonotype was picked up many times. This sequence joins TRBV6-1 and TRBJ2-3; 9 bases are a match to TRBD2. The germline gives CDR1 MNHNS, CDR2 SASEGT. V shed 7 bases, J shed 2 bases, and the junction held 13 bases outside the gene matches. The CDR3 is 17 amino acids. This CDR3 reads CASTQNLWTSDTDTQYF. CDR3 nucleotides: TGTGCCAGCACTCAAAACCTGTGGACTAGCGACACAGATACGCAGTATTTT.

This clonotype has more than one count but fewer than ten. The V gene is TRBV7-2, the J gene TRBJ1-3; D uncertain. The length of the CDR3 is 16 residues. Per germline, CDR1 SGHTA and CDR2 FQGNSA. Trimming removed 5 bases at V and 0 bases at J, with 14 bases between. The CDR3: CASSPQPADSGNTIYF. For the CDR3, the DNA is TGTGCCAGCAGCCCGCAACCGGCAGACTCTGGAAACACCATATATTTT.

This clonotype was counted only a few times. The V call is TRBV20-1, the J call TRBJ1-6; a possible D gene is TRBD1 (5 bases). Germline loops: CDR1 DFQATT, CDR2 SNEGSKA (reference sequence). Trimming shortened V by 2 bases and J by 7 bases, and 15 bases separated the two germline ends. This CDR3 is 15 amino acids long. The CDR3 coding sequence is TGCAGTGCTAGACAGGGAGGTGTGGGAAATTCACCCCTCCACTTT. This encodes CSARQGGVGNSPLHF.

This clonotype was observed a handful of times. This CDR3 reads CASSPDERATRGYTF. The CDR3, as DNA: TGTGCCAGCAGCCCGGACGAACGGGCCACACGGGGCTACACCTTC. This sequence joins TRBV6-1 and TRBJ1-2, with D uncertain. Trimming shortened V by 6 bases and J by 8 bases, and 22 bases separated the two germline ends. This CDR3 is 15 amino acids long. Looked up from germline, CDR1 is MNHNS and CDR2 is SASEGT.

The rearrangement joins TRBV9 to TRBJ1-6; 11 nucleotides line up with TRBD1. The CDR3 is 19 residues long. With V trimmed by 3 bases and J by 2 bases, 10 bases remained unmatched. The germline CDR1 and CDR2 sequences are SGDLS and YYNGEE. The CDR3, as DNA: TGTGCCAGCAGCGGTTACCAAGGACAGGGGGCCACCTATAATTCACCCCTCCACTTT. Protein product: CASSGYQGQGATYNSPLHF.

In this sample, this clonotype turned up many times. The chain is built from TRBV3-1 and TRBJ2-7; no clear D gene. The CDR3 runs to 12 residues. V dropped 10 bases and J dropped 2 bases, with 12 bases sitting between them. Looked up from germline, CDR1 is LGHDT and CDR2 is YNNKEL (reference sequence). DNA for the CDR3: TGTGCCACTACGGACGCCGCCTACGAGCAGTACTTC. This translates into CATTDAAYEQYF.

This clonotype was seen at least ten times. V gene TRBV29-1 combines with J gene TRBJ2-1; 7 positions match TRBD2. CDR3 length: 12 amino acids. Losses at the gene ends were 7 bases for V and 6 bases for J; bases not matched to a gene: 6. Germline CDR1 and CDR2: SQVTM and ANQGSEA. The CDR3 loop reads CSGMGGSNEQFF. Here the CDR3 DNA reads TGCAGCGGGATGGGGGGGTCCAATGAGCAGTTCTTC.

The chain links TRBV30 to TRBJ2-6; D perhaps matches TRBD2 (5 bases). CDR3 length equals 16 residues. CDR1 and CDR2 from the germline V gene are GTSNPN and SVGIG (reference sequence). The V gene lost 5 bases and the J gene lost 0 bases, with 14 bases spanning the gap. The CDR3: CAWSGSDDSGANVLTF. The CDR3 DNA follows: TGTGCCTGGTCTGGTAGCGATGACTCTGGGGCCAACGTCCTGACTTTC.

This clonotype was seen a handful of times. The rearrangement joins TRBV5-4 to TRBJ1-4; maybe TRBD1 (5 bases). This CDR3 is 13 amino acids long. Germline V gene lookup returns CDR1 SGHNT and CDR2 YYREEE (reference sequence). Between the trimmed V and J ends, which lost 0 bases and 8 bases, there was a span of 8 bases. CDR3: CASSLDGAEKLFF. As DNA, the CDR3 is TGTGCCAGCAGCTTGGACGGGGCCGAAAAACTGTTTTTT.

This clonotype was found many times. The rearrangement links TRBV6-1 to TRBJ1-3; weak D call: TRBD1 (5 bases). The CDR3 runs to 15 residues. V was pared by 10 bases and J by 11 bases, with 27 bases between. In germline, CDR1 is MNHNS, CDR2 SASEGT. CDR3 protein: CATLPALGPREPIYF. In DNA form, the CDR3 reads TGTGCCACCTTACCAGCTTTAGGCCCCAGGGAACCCATATATTTT.

The chain carries TRBV7-9 and TRBJ2-4, with 8 positions matching TRBD1. Looked up from germline, CDR1 is SEHNR and CDR2 is FQNEAQ (reference sequence). The trim removed 4 bases at V and 3 bases at J, leaving 5 bases unmatched. CDR3 length: 15 residues. The chain's CDR3 is CASSSRDRIKNIQYF. The CDR3, as DNA: TGTGCCAGCAGCTCCCGGGACAGGATCAAAAACATTCAGTACTTC.

The sample holds many counts of this clonotype. V is TRBV27 and J is TRBJ2-3; D is unclear. Germline lookup yields CDR1 MNHEY and CDR2 SMNVEV (reference sequence). Trimming took 2 bases from V and 0 from J, leaving 9 bases between them. The CDR3 extends over 15 amino acids. Written as DNA, the CDR3 is TGTGCCAGCAGTTTAGGCGGAATGAGCACAGATACGCAGTATTTT. Amino acids: CASSLGGMSTDTQYF.

This clonotype was seen many times. The chain recombines TRBV24-1 with TRBJ2-5; the D gene is possibly TRBD1 (6 bases). This CDR3 is built from 15 residues. CDR1 KGHDR and CDR2 SFDVKD come from the germline V gene. V lost 1 base and J lost 3, with 11 bases in between. The CDR3 spells CATSDFIQGKETQYF. The CDR3 nucleotides read TGTGCCACCAGTGATTTCATACAGGGTAAAGAGACCCAGTACTTC.

The chain has TRBV20-1 and TRBJ1-2, with D hard to call. The germline gives CDR1 DFQATT, CDR2 SNEGSKA (reference sequence). Trimming shortened V by 1 base and J by 12 bases, and 15 bases separated the two germline ends. This CDR3 is built from 12 residues. The CDR3 DNA sequence: TGCAGTGCTAGAGTGCTTGGCCCAGGCCACACCTTC. It specifies CSARVLGPGHTF.

The chain uses TRBV9 and TRBJ1-4; maybe TRBD1 (5 bases). Germline values: CDR1 SGDLS, CDR2 YYNGEE. The CDR3 sequence is 16 residues long. V lost 3 bases to trimming and J lost 7 bases, with 19 bases between them. In DNA form, the CDR3 reads TGTGCCAGCAGCGCAGCGGGACTCGGTTTCGGTGAAAAACTGTTTTTT. Its protein product is CASSAAGLGFGEKLFF.

The sample holds many counts of this clonotype. The J gene is TRBJ2-1, the V gene TRBV24-1; 9 bases match TRBD2. Per the germline V gene, CDR1 is KGHDR and CDR2 is SFDVKD. The J segment lost 10 bases and the V segment lost 2 bases, leaving 14 bases of the junction unmatched. The CDR3 length is 17 residues. The CDR3 loop reads CATSDSLAGYSAGEQFF. In DNA form, the CDR3 reads TGTGCCACCAGTGATTCGCTAGCGGGATATAGTGCGGGGGAGCAGTTCTTC.